The TCR beta chain described here comes from a study of blood T cell repertoires in COVID-19. The CDR3 spans 15 residues. The trim removed 6 bases at V and 4 bases at J, leaving 10 bases unmatched. Germline-derived CDR1 and CDR2 are MDHEN and SYDVKM. Sequencing was performed with immunoSEQ multiplex PCR; in TCRdb, only in-frame clones are kept and a portion is missing. Of roughly 350,000 clones listed, about 88% were seen once; the top ten hold more than 5.5%. The receptor's source is a woman between 65 and 79 years old with COVID-19, enrolled during active disease. This chain uses TRBV28 with TRBJ1-2; TRBD1 aligns across 8 bases. Sequences were obtained from peripheral blood. The CDR3 DNA reads TGTGCCAGCAGACCATCCTCAGGGGGCATCTATGGCTACACCTTC. This encodes CASRPSSGGIYGYTF.